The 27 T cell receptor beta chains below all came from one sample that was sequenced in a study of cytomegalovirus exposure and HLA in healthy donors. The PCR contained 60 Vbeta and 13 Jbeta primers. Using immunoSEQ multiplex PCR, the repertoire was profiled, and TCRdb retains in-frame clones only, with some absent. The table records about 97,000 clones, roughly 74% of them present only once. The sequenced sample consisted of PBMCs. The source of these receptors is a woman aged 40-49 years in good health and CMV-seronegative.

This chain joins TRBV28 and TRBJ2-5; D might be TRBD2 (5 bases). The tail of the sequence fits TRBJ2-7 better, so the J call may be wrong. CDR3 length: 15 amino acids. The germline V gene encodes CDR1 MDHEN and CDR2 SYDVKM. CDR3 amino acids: CASSRQRAGSYEQYF. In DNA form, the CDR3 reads TGTGCCAGCAGCCGCCAGAGGGCGGGCTCCTACGAGCAGTACTTC.

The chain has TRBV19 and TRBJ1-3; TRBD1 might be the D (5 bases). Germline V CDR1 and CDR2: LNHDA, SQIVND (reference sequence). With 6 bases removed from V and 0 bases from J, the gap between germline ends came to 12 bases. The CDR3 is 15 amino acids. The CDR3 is CASSRDSFSGNTIYF. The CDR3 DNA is TGTGCCAGTAGCCGGGACTCCTTCTCTGGAAACACCATATATTTT.

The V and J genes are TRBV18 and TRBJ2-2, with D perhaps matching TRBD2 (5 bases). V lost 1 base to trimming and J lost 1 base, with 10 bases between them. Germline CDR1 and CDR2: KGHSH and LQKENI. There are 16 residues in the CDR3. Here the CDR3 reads CASSPLSGKNTGELFF. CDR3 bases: TGTGCCAGCTCACCACTGAGCGGCAAGAACACCGGGGAGCTGTTTTTT.

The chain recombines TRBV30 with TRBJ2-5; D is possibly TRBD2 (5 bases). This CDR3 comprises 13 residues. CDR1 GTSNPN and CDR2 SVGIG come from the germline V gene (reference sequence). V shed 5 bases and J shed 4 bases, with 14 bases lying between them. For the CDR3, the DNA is TGTGCCTGGGAGCCATTAGGAGGAGAGACCCAGTACTTC. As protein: CAWEPLGGETQYF.

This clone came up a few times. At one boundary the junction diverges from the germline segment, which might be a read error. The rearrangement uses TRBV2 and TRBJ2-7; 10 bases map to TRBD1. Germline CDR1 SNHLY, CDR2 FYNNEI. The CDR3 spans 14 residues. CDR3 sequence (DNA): TGTGCCAGCAGCGAAGGACAGGGGGCCTACGAGCAGTACTTC. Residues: CASSEGQGAYEQYF.

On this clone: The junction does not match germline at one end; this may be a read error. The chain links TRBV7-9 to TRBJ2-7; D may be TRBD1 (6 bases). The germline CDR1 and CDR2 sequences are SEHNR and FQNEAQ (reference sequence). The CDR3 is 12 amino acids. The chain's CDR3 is CSSSLQGHEQYF. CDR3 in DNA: TGTTCCAGCAGTCTACAGGGCCACGAGCAGTACTTC.

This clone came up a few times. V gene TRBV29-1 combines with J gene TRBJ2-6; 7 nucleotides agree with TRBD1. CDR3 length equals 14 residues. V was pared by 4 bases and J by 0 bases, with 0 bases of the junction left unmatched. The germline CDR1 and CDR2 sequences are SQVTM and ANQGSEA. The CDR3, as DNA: TGCAGCGTTGCAGGGGGCTCTGGGGCCAACGTCCTGACTTTC. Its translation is CSVAGGSGANVLTF.

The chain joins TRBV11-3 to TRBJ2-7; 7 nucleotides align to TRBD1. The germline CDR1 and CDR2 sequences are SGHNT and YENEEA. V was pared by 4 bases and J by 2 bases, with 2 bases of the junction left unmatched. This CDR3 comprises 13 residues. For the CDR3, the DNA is TGTGCCAGCAGCTACGGGACAGCCTACGAGCAGTACTTC. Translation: CASSYGTAYEQYF.

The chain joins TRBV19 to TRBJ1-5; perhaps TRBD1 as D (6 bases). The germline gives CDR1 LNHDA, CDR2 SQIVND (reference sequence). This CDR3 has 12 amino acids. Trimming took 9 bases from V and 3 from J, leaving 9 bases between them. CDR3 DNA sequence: TGTGCCAGCGGACAGACCAATCAGCCCCAGCATTTT. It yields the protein CASGQTNQPQHF.

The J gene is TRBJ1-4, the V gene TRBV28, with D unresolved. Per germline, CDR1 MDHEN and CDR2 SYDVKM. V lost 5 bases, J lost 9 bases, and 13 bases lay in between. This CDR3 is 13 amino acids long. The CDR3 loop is CASSMSQMKKLFF. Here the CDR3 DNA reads TGTGCCAGCAGTATGAGTCAAATGAAAAAACTGTTTTTT.

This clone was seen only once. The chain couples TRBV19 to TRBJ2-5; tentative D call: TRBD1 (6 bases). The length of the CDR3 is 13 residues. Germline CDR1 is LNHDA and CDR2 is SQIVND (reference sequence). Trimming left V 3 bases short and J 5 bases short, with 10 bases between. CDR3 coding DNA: TGTGCCAGTAGTATCCCCAGGGGTGAGACCCAGTACTTC. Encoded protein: CASSIPRGETQYF. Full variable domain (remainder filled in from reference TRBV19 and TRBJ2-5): DGGITQSPKYLFRKEGQNVTLSCEQNLNHDAMYWYRQDPGQGLRLIYYSQIVNDFQKGDIAEGYSVSREKKESFPLTVTSAQKNPTAFYLCASSIPRGETQYFGPGTRLLVL.

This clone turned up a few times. The DNA for the CDR3 is TGTGCCAGCTCACCTGGACAGGGGAGGGCAGATACGCAGTATTTT. Translation: CASSPGQGRADTQYF. The gene calls are TRBV18 and TRBJ2-3, with 9 nucleotides matching TRBD1. V gave up 3 bases and J gave up 4 bases; unmatched junction bases: 5. CDR1 KGHSH and CDR2 LQKENI come from the germline V gene. The CDR3 is 15 amino acids.

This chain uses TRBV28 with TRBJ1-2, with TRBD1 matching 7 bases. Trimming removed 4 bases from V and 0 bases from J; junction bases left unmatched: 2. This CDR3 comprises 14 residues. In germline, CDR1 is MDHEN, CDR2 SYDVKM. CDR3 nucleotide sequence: TGTGCCAGCAGTTCAGGGGGGACTAACTATGGCTACACCTTC. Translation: CASSSGGTNYGYTF.

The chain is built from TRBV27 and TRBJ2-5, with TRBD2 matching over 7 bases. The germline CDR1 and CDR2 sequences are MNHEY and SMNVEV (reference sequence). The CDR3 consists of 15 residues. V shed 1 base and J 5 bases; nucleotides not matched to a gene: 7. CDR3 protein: CASSLWAGEVETQYF. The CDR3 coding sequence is TGTGCCAGCAGTTTATGGGCGGGAGAGGTGGAGACCCAGTACTTC.

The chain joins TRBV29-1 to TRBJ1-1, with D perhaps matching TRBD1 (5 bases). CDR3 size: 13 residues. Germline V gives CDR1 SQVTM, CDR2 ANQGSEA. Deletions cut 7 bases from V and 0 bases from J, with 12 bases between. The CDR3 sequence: CSAGGTVNTEAFF. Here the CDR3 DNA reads TGCAGCGCTGGGGGGACTGTGAACACTGAAGCTTTCTTT.

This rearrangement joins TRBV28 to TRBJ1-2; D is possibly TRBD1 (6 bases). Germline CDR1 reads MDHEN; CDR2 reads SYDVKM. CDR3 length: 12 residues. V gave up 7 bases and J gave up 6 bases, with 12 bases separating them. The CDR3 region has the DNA TGTGCCAGCACCACAGGGTTGGATGGCTACACCTTC. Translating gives CASTTGLDGYTF.

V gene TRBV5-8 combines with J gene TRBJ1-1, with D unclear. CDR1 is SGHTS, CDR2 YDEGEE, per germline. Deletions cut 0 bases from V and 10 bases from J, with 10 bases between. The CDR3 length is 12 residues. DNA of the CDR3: TGTGCCAGCAGCTTGGTCAGTGACTCAGCTTTCTTT. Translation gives CASSLVSDSAFF.

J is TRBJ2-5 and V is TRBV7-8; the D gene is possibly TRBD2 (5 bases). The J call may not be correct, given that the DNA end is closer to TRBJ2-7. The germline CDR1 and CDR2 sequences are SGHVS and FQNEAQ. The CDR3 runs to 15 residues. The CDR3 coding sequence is TGTGCCAGCAGCTGGCGCAGCGGAGAGGACTACGAGCAGTACTTC. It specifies CASSWRSGEDYEQYF.

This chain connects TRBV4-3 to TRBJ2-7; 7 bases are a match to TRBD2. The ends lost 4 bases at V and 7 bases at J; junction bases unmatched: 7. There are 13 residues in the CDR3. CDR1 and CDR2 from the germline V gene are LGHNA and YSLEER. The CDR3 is CASSPWGGEEQYF. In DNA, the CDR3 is TGCGCCAGCAGCCCCTGGGGGGGGGAAGAGCAGTACTTC.

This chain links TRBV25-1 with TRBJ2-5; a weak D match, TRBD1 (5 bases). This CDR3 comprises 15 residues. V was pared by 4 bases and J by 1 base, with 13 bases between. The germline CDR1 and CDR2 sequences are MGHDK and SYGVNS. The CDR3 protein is CASSGRTIRQETQYF. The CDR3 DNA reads TGTGCCAGCAGTGGTCGGACAATCCGCCAAGAGACCCAGTACTTC.

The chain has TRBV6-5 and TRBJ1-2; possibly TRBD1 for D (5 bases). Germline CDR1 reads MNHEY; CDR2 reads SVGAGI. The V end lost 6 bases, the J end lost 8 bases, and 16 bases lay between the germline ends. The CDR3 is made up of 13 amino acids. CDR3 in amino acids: CASSPPGHWGYTF. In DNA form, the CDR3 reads TGTGCCAGCAGCCCCCCCGGACATTGGGGCTACACCTTC.

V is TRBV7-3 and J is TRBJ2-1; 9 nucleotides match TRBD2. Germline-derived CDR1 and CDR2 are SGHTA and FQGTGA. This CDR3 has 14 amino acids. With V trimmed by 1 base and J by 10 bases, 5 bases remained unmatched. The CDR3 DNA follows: TGTGCCAGCAGCTTAATGTTAAGCGGGGGGGAGCAGTTCTTC. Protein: CASSLMLSGGEQFF.

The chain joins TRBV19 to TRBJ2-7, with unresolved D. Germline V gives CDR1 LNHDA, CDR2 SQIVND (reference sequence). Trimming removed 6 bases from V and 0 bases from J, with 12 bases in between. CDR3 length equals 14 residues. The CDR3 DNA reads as TGTGCCAGTAGCACAGCCCGTTACTCCTACGAGCAGTACTTC. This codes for CASSTARYSYEQYF.

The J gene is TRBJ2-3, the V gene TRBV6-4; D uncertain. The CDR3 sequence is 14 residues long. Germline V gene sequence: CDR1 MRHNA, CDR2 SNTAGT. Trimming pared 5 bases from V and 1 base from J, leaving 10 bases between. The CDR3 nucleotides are TGTGCCAGCAGTTACTTAGAGGGCACAGATACGCAGTATTTT. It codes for CASSYLEGTDTQYF.

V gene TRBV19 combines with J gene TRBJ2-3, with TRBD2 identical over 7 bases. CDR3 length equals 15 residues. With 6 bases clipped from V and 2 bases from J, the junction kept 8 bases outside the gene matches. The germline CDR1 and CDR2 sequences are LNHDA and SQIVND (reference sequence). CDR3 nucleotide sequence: TGTGCCAGTAGCGGTAGCGGGTTAATCACAGATACGCAGTATTTT. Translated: CASSGSGLITDTQYF.

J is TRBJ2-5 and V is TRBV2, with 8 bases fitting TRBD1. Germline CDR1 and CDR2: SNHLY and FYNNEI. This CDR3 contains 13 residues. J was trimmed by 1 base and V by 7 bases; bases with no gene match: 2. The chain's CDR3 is CASKTGGQETQYF. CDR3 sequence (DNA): TGTGCCAGCAAAACAGGGGGCCAAGAGACCCAGTACTTC.

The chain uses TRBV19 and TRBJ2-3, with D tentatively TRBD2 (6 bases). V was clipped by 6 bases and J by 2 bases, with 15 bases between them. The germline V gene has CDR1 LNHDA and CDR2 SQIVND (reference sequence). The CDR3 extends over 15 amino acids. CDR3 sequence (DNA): TGTGCCAGTAGCCGACGCGGGGAATACACAGATACGCAGTATTTT. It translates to CASSRRGEYTDTQYF.